The clone carrying this TCR beta chain has a handful of counts. The data were taken from a study of blood T cell repertoires in COVID-19. Study summary: Nucleic acid was either cDNA or gDNA, and it came from T cells, B-cell-depleted T cells, or PBMCs.

Authors' data handling: Using reference gene primer amplification, nucleated cell counts were estimated. TCRdb keeps only in-frame clones here, not all; method: immunoSEQ multiplex PCR. The V and J calls and clone size come from that table; D and trimming were worked out from the DNA. The sample yields about 140,000 clones, approximately 80% seen once. The source is a man in his fifties with acute or convalescent COVID-19. The sequencing input was peripheral blood.

The CDR3 DNA reads as TGTGCCAGCAGTCCCATGACTGAAGCTTTCTTT. Its translation: CASSPMTEAFF. The chain employs TRBV6-5 and TRBJ1-1; D is ambiguous. V was pared by 5 bases and J by 5 bases, with 6 bases between. Germline CDR1 is MNHEY and CDR2 is SVGAGI. This CDR3 region has 11 residues.